Listed below are T cell receptor beta chains from one sample, sequenced in a study of blood T cell repertoires in COVID-19. The table came from immunoSEQ multiplex PCR; TCRdb's copy has only in-frame clones and leaves some out. The sample gives roughly 670,000 clones, about nine tenths of which show up once; roughly 0.25% is in the top ten. Sequencing was performed on peripheral blood. These TCRs come from a woman in her late teens or twenties with acute or convalescent COVID-19. Each CDR3 is given with its conserved first and last residue. Fields, in order: D gene, V gene, clone size, J gene, CDR3 protein, CDR3 DNA. The D gene is left open where the match is weak. The listing skips clone size in some rows; elsewhere it reads once, few, many or a size class.

D gene: .; V gene: TRBV12-3/TRBV12-4; clone size: .; J gene: TRBJ1-2; CDR3 protein: CASSLQVNHGYTF; CDR3 DNA: TGTGCCAGCAGCTTACAGGTTAATCATGGCTACACCTTC
D gene: TRBD1; V gene: TRBV29-1; clone size: .; J gene: TRBJ1-1; CDR3 protein: CSVSTGVGEAFF; CDR3 DNA: TGCAGCGTCTCGACAGGGGTCGGTGAAGCTTTCTTT
D gene: TRBD2; V gene: TRBV6-4; clone size: once; J gene: TRBJ2-3; CDR3 protein: CASSVAGGGTDTQYF; CDR3 DNA: TGTGCCAGCAGTGTTGCGGGGGGTGGGACAGATACGCAGTATTTT
D gene: .; V gene: TRBV6-1; clone size: .; J gene: TRBJ2-1; CDR3 protein: CASSEASNNEQFF; CDR3 DNA: TGTGCCAGCAGTGAAGCCAGTAACAATGAGCAGTTCTTC
D gene: TRBD2; V gene: TRBV6-2/TRBV6-3; clone size: .; J gene: TRBJ2-3; CDR3 protein: CASSYHPRLAGDRDTQYF; CDR3 DNA: TGTGCCAGCAGTTATCACCCGCGACTAGCGGGGGACAGGGATACGCAGTATTTT
D gene: .; V gene: TRBV2; clone size: .; J gene: TRBJ1-2; CDR3 protein: CASSDSGVGGYTF; CDR3 DNA: TGTGCCAGCAGTGATTCAGGGGTAGGTGGCTACACCTTC
D gene: .; V gene: TRBV7-2; clone size: .; J gene: TRBJ2-7; CDR3 protein: CASSLGLGVDEQYF; CDR3 DNA: TGTGCCAGCAGCTTAGGGCTAGGGGTGGACGAGCAGTACTTC
D gene: .; V gene: TRBV24-1; clone size: .; J gene: TRBJ1-5; CDR3 protein: CATSQTGNQPQHF; CDR3 DNA: TGTGCCACCTCTCAGACAGGAAATCAGCCCCAGCATTTT
D gene: .; V gene: TRBV12-5; clone size: many; J gene: TRBJ1-2; CDR3 protein: CASAFAANYGYTF; CDR3 DNA: TGTGCTAGTGCCTTTGCGGCTAACTATGGCTACACCTTC
D gene: .; V gene: TRBV18; clone size: .; J gene: TRBJ1-6; CDR3 protein: CASSPDNNSPLHF; CDR3 DNA: TGTGCCAGCTCACCAGACAACAATTCACCCCTCCACTTT
D gene: .; V gene: TRBV20-1; clone size: once; J gene: TRBJ1-2; CDR3 protein: CIRAGADGYTF; CDR3 DNA: TGCATACGGGCAGGGGCGGATGGCTACACCTTC
D gene: .; V gene: TRBV6-5; clone size: .; J gene: TRBJ1-2; CDR3 protein: CASSPDSYGYTF; CDR3 DNA: TGTGCCAGCAGCCCAGACAGTTATGGCTACACCTTC
D gene: TRBD1; V gene: TRBV9; clone size: once; J gene: TRBJ1-2; CDR3 protein: CASSVTGGLGYGYTF; CDR3 DNA: TGTGCCAGCAGCGTCACAGGGGGCCTCGGTTATGGCTACACCTTC
D gene: .; V gene: TRBV11-2; clone size: once; J gene: TRBJ2-3; CDR3 protein: CASSLEGVQGPTDTQYF; CDR3 DNA: TGTGCCAGCAGCTTAGAAGGGGTACAGGGTCCAACAGATACGCAGTATTTT
D gene: TRBD1; V gene: TRBV6-5; clone size: .; J gene: TRBJ1-1; CDR3 protein: CASNHPDRVGTEAFF; CDR3 DNA: TGTGCCAGCAACCACCCGGACAGGGTCGGGACTGAAGCTTTCTTT
D gene: TRBD1; V gene: TRBV27; clone size: few; J gene: TRBJ1-2; CDR3 protein: CASARTGSYGYTF; CDR3 DNA: TGTGCCAGCGCCCGGACAGGGTCCTATGGCTACACCTTC
D gene: .; V gene: TRBV7-3; clone size: .; J gene: TRBJ2-3; CDR3 protein: CASTDQGSDTQYF; CDR3 DNA: TGTGCCAGCACCGATCAGGGGTCAGATACGCAGTATTTT
D gene: .; V gene: TRBV7-2; clone size: .; J gene: TRBJ1-1; CDR3 protein: CASSNRVGTEAFF; CDR3 DNA: TGTGCCAGCAGCAACAGGGTTGGGACTGAAGCTTTCTTT
D gene: .; V gene: TRBV18; clone size: .; J gene: TRBJ1-1; CDR3 protein: CASSPYEGTMNTEAFF; CDR3 DNA: TGTGCCAGCTCACCCTATGAGGGGACTATGAACACTGAAGCTTTCTTT
D gene: TRBD2; V gene: TRBV4-1; clone size: .; J gene: TRBJ2-7; CDR3 protein: CASSQRAPDTGGYEQYF; CDR3 DNA: TGCGCCAGCAGCCAAAGGGCCCCGGACACGGGAGGGTACGAGCAGTACTTC
D gene: TRBD1; V gene: TRBV18; clone size: few; J gene: TRBJ2-7; CDR3 protein: CASSPGQGSYYEQYF; CDR3 DNA: TGTGCCAGCTCGCCTGGACAGGGAAGCTACTACGAGCAGTACTTC
D gene: .; V gene: TRBV25-1; clone size: .; J gene: TRBJ2-6; CDR3 protein: CASSASTRLRANVLTF; CDR3 DNA: TGTGCCAGCAGTGCCTCGACCAGGCTGAGGGCCAACGTCCTGACTTTC
D gene: .; V gene: TRBV10-3; clone size: .; J gene: TRBJ1-1; CDR3 protein: CAISVSLNTEAFF; CDR3 DNA: TGTGCCATCAGTGTATCCCTGAACACTGAAGCTTTCTTT